This TCR beta chain was documented in a study of shared clonotypes between healthy human individuals. The germline CDR1 and CDR2 sequences are KGHSH and LQKENI. V shed 4 bases and J 5 bases; nucleotides not matched to a gene: 9. The CDR3 extends over 15 amino acids. Only in-frame clones appear in the TCRdb table, and some are missing; sequencing was by immunoSEQ multiplex PCR. The sample shows about 640,000 clones, more than 70% of them seen only once. Findings of the study overall: Larger richness was generally estimated for naive than memory subsets. Few donors restricted represented genetic and exposure-history diversity. The study found roughly 5% of naive CD4 clonotypes shared across four donors.

Details on this clone: The antigen is undetermined.

The receptor's source is a woman aged 25 to 39 in good health. Sequenced: memory CD4+ T cells sorted from blood. Subset defined: CD45RA-negative fraction. The rearrangement links TRBV18 to TRBJ2-3; 7 nucleotides align to TRBD1. The CDR3 coding sequence is TGTGCCAGCTCACGGGAGACAGGGTTGCGAGATACGCAGTATTTT. Translation gives CASSRETGLRDTQYF.